Shown below are 23 T cell receptor beta chains from a single sample sequenced in a study of vaccination and CD4 T cells after COVID-19. Antigens for these TCRs are unknown. Treatment here: approximately nine-day PBMC culture with coronavirus spike peptide pools or control peptides (ViraFEST assay). At the Johns Hopkins FTIC core, DNA taken from cultured CD4+ T cells was sequenced by way of the Oncomine TCR Beta short-read assay. Each CDR3 protein is one row after TCRdb ran MiXCR on the PCR reads. The sample gives roughly 20,000 distinct CDR3 sequences, around 56% of which show up once; approximately 8% is in the top ten. The specimen sequenced was CD4+ T cells from blood, cultured in vitro. The receptor set was obtained from a human donor who had recovered from COVID-19.

The chain uses TRBV20-1 and TRBJ1-2; TRBD1 is a possible D gene (6 bases). V was trimmed by 6 bases and J by 8 bases, leaving 19 bases between them. This CDR3 has 13 residues. Germline CDR1 is DFQATT and CDR2 is SNEGSKA (reference sequence). The CDR3 DNA sequence: TGCAGTGCCACCTTGGGGGGGCGGAGAGGCTACACCTTC. Its translation: CSATLGGRRGYTF.

This clonotype occurred a few times. Sequence at one end of the junction differs from germline and may be a read error. The rearrangement joins TRBV20-1 to TRBJ2-2, with TRBD1 matching over 8 bases. CDR3 size: 17 residues. Germline CDR1 DFQATT, CDR2 SNEGSKA (reference sequence). The CDR3, as DNA: TGCAGTGCAAGAGGGACAGGTCTGGCGGGGAACACCGGGGAGCTGTTTTTT. Its translation is CSARGTGLAGNTGELFF.

The chain uses TRBV6-5 and TRBJ2-7; 7 bases fit TRBD2. V lost 4 bases to trimming and J lost 6 bases; unmatched junction nucleotides: 6. CDR3 length: 13 amino acids. Germline CDR1 and CDR2: MNHEY and SVGAGI. CDR3 in DNA: TGTGCCAGCAGTTCAGGACTAGAGGCCGAGCAGTACTTC. It yields the protein CASSSGLEAEQYF.

The chain recombines TRBV12-3 or TRBV12-4 with TRBJ2-5; TRBD2 might be the D (5 bases). The CDR3 totals 14 residues. Between the trimmed V and J ends, which lost 6 bases and 5 bases, there was a span of 16 bases. The CDR3 DNA is TGTGCCAGCAGCGACCAACTAGGGTTGGAGACCCAGTACTTC. Residues: CASSDQLGLETQYF.

This rearrangement joins TRBV29-1 to TRBJ1-4; TRBD1 matches at 8 bases. The CDR3 runs to 12 residues. After removal of 4 bases from V and 6 bases from J, the junction contained 1 base not matched to a gene. Germline CDR1 is SQVTM and CDR2 is ANQGSEA. The CDR3 DNA is TGCAGCGTTGGGGACAGGCATGAAAAACTGTTTTTT. Translating gives CSVGDRHEKLFF. The complete variable domain, with remaining parts taken from reference TRBV29-1 and TRBJ1-4, reads SAVISQKPSRDICQRGTSLTIQCQVDSQVTMMFWYRQQPGQSLTLIATANQGSEATYESGFVIDKFPISRPNLTFSTLTVSNMSPEDSSIYLCSVGDRHEKLFFGSGTQLSVL.

V usage is TRBV7-6 and J usage is TRBJ2-5; perhaps TRBD1 as D (6 bases). The germline V gene encodes CDR1 SGHVS and CDR2 FNYEAQ. Deletions cut 6 bases from V and 4 bases from J, with 12 bases between. The CDR3 sequence is 13 residues long. This CDR3 is CASSAGQLETQYF. As DNA, the CDR3 is TGTGCCAGCAGTGCAGGACAGTTAGAGACCCAGTACTTC.

The V gene is TRBV12-3 or TRBV12-4, the J gene TRBJ1-1; TRBD1 aligns across 9 bases. The CDR3 is 14 residues long. Trimming removed 5 bases from V and 5 bases from J; junction bases left unmatched: 6. The CDR3 spells CASSSRDRATEAFF. The CDR3 DNA is TGTGCCAGCAGTAGCCGGGACAGGGCTACTGAAGCTTTCTTT.

This chain joins TRBV11-2 and TRBJ1-1; maybe TRBD1 (6 bases). The CDR3 has 16 residues. Germline CDR1 SGHAT, CDR2 FQNNGV. V lost 5 bases to trimming and J lost 1 base, with 17 bases between them. For the CDR3, the DNA is TGTGCCAGCAGCCCGCGCGCCGGGACACCGAACACTGAAGCTTTCTTT. Translating gives CASSPRAGTPNTEAFF.

This clonotype was detected only a few times. The V call is TRBV6-2 or TRBV6-3, the J call TRBJ2-7; 13 bases fit TRBD2. This CDR3 is built from 14 residues. Germline V lookup: CDR1 MNHEY, CDR2 SVGEGT. V gave up 6 bases and J gave up 2 bases; unmatched junction bases: 1. The CDR3 bases are TGTGCCAGCAGGGGACTAGCGGGGACCTACGAGCAGTACTTC. Amino acid sequence: CASRGLAGTYEQYF.

J is TRBJ1-1 and V is TRBV5-1; 11 bases agree with TRBD1. The CDR3 consists of 16 residues. The V gene's germline CDR1 is SGHRS and CDR2 YFSETQ. V trimming: 4 bases; J trimming: 1 base; junction bases outside the gene matches: 6. CDR3 residues: CASSLGQGDWNTEAFF. The DNA of the CDR3 is TGCGCCAGCAGCCTGGGACAGGGGGATTGGAACACTGAAGCTTTCTTT.

The J gene is TRBJ1-5, the V gene TRBV4-1, with 9 bases identical to TRBD1. Germline CDR1 is MGHRA and CDR2 is YSYEKL. Germline trimming cut 3 bases from V and 6 bases from J; bases unmatched to any gene: 9. The CDR3 extends over 16 amino acids. CDR3 DNA sequence: TGCGCCAGCAGCCACCAGGTGGACAGGGGATCTCAGCCCCAGCATTTT. Its translation is CASSHQVDRGSQPQHF.

DNA for the CDR3: TGTGCCAGCAGCTTGAGGGGGACTAACAATGAGCAGTTCTTC. Translated, it gives CASSLRGTNNEQFF. The rearrangement joins TRBV7-8 to TRBJ2-1; tentative D call: TRBD2 (7 bases). Per the germline V gene, CDR1 is SGHVS and CDR2 is FQNEAQ. The CDR3 contains 14 residues. The germline V and J ends were trimmed by 3 bases and 5 bases, with 11 bases remaining between them.

V gene TRBV10-3 combines with J gene TRBJ2-2; 8 positions match TRBD2. The trim removed 5 bases at V and 3 bases at J, leaving 8 bases unmatched. The germline V gene has CDR1 ENHRY and CDR2 SYGVKD. The CDR3 has 16 amino acids. The CDR3: CAISSLAGRDTGELFF. DNA of the CDR3: TGTGCCATCAGTTCGCTAGCGGGTCGGGACACCGGGGAGCTGTTTTTT.

The chain carries TRBV12-3 or TRBV12-4 and TRBJ1-5; 8 positions agree with TRBD1. The CDR3 is 15 amino acids. V gave up 5 bases and J gave up 2 bases; unmatched junction bases: 5. The CDR3 protein is CASSRGQGGNQPQHF. DNA for the CDR3: TGTGCCAGCAGTCGAGGACAGGGCGGCAATCAGCCCCAGCATTTT.

The CDR3 here is CASSKQLQETQYF. The CDR3 nucleotides are TGTGCCAGCAGTAAACAGCTCCAAGAGACCCAGTACTTC. J is TRBJ2-5 and V is TRBV2; D not certain. CDR1 SNHLY and CDR2 FYNNEI come from the germline V gene. The CDR3 consists of 13 residues. V was pared by 5 bases and J by 1 base, with 8 bases between.

The V call is TRBV11-3, the J call TRBJ2-5; 8 positions agree with TRBD2. V shed 1 base, J shed 5 bases, and the junction held 3 bases outside the gene matches. The CDR3 is 14 residues long. Germline V lookup: CDR1 SGHNT, CDR2 YENEEA. The CDR3 loop reads CASSLAGGRETQYF. The CDR3 DNA reads TGTGCCAGCAGCTTAGCGGGAGGGCGGGAGACCCAGTACTTC.

The count of this clonotype is one. The gene calls are TRBV28 and TRBJ2-3; 8 bases match TRBD2. Germline-derived CDR1 and CDR2 are MDHEN and SYDVKM. The CDR3 runs to 13 residues. Trimming removed 10 bases from V and 4 bases from J; junction bases left unmatched: 7. The DNA of the CDR3 is TGTGCCACTCTCTCGGGGGGGCCAGATACGCAGTATTTT. Its translation: CATLSGGPDTQYF.

DNA for the CDR3: TGTGCCAGCAGCTTGGGGACAGGGAATGGTGGTTCACCCCTCCACTTT. Translated, it gives CASSLGTGNGGSPLHF. The chain has TRBV11-1 and TRBJ1-6; 9 nucleotides match TRBD1. The CDR3 spans 16 residues. From germline, CDR1 is SGHAT and CDR2 FQDESV (reference sequence). V shed 3 bases and J 9 bases; nucleotides not matched to a gene: 9.

The chain uses TRBV23-1 and TRBJ2-3; unclear D gene. TRBV23-1 qualifies as an ORF whose function is uncertain. The CDR3 has 13 amino acids. The V and J ends lost 7 bases and 1 base respectively, with 9 bases between them. The CDR3 nucleotides read TGCGCCAGCATCCGGTGGGGCACAGATACGCAGTATTTT. Residues: CASIRWGTDTQYF.

V and J are TRBV1 and TRBJ2-2; no check of the table's D call, TRBD2, against the DNA was made. TRBV1 is recorded as a pseudogene. The CDR3 runs to 15 residues. The CDR3 sequence: CTSSRGLAGREELFF. The DNA of the CDR3 is TGCACCAGCAGCCGGGGACTAGCGGGACGGGAGGAGCTGTTTTTT.

The gene calls are TRBV7-9 and TRBJ2-1; D gene unclear. The CDR3 runs to 11 residues. Germline lookup yields CDR1 SEHNR and CDR2 FQNEAQ (reference sequence). The ends were cut back, 5 bases at V and 5 bases at J, with 4 bases in the middle. The CDR3 nucleotides read TGTGCCAGCAGCCCTGACAATGAGCAGTTCTTC. This translates into CASSPDNEQFF.

The chain links TRBV6-5 to TRBJ1-6; unclear D gene. From germline, CDR1 is MNHEY and CDR2 SVGAGI. The CDR3 consists of 16 residues. Trimming stripped 3 bases from V and 6 bases from J, with 15 bases between. CDR3 DNA: TGTGCCAGCAGTTATAACTCGGCGCCGCCTAATTCACCCCTCCACTTT. Protein sequence: CASSYNSAPPNSPLHF.

This chain links TRBV19 with TRBJ1-5, with a possible D match to TRBD1 (6 bases). This CDR3 is 17 amino acids long. CDR1 and CDR2 from the germline V gene are LNHDA and SQIVND (reference sequence). V dropped 6 bases and J dropped 4 bases, with 22 bases sitting between them. The CDR3 DNA follows: TGTGCCAGTAGGCGTTTAGGGTCGCGCGGACAGAATCAGCCCCAGCATTTT. Translation: CASRRLGSRGQNQPQHF.